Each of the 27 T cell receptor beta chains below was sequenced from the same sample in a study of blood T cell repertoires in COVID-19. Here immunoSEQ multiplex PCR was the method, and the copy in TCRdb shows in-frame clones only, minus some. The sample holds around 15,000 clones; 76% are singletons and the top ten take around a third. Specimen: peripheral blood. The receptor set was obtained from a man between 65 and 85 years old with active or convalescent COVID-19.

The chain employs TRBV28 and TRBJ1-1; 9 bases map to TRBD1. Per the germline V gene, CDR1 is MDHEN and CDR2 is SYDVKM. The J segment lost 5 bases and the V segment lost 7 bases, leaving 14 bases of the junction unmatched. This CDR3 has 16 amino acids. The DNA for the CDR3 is TGTGCCAGCACCCCTGTCCCACAGGGGGCATGGACTGAAGCTTTCTTT. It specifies CASTPVPQGAWTEAFF.

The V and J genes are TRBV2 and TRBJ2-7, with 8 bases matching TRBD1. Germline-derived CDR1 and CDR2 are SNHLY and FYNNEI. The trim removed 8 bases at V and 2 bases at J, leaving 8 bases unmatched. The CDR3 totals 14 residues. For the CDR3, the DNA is TGTGCCAGCGCTGGGGCAGGGGGCACCTACGAGCAGTACTTC. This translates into CASAGAGGTYEQYF.

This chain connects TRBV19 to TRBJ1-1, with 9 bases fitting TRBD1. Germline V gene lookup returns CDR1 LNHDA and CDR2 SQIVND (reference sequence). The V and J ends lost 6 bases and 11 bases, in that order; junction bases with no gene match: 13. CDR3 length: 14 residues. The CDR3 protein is CASRGTGSMGTAFF. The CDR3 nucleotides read TGTGCCAGTAGGGGGACAGGGTCGATGGGTACGGCTTTCTTT. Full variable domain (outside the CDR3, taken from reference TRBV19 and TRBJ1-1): DGGITQSPKYLFRKEGQNVTLSCEQNLNHDAMYWYRQDPGQGLRLIYYSQIVNDFQKGDIAEGYSVSREKKESFPLTVTSAQKNPTAFYLCASRGTGSMGTAFFGQGTRLTVV.

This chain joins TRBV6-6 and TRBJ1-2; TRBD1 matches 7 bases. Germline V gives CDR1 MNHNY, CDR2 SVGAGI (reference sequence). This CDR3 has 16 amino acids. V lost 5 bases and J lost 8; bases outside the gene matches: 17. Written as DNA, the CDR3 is TGTGCCAGCAGTCGATCCCTGACAGGGACGATCTCGGGCTACACCTTC. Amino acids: CASSRSLTGTISGYTF.

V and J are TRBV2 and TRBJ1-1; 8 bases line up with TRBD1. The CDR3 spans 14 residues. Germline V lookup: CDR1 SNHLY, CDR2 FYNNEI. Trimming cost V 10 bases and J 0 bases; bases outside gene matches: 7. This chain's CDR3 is CATRRQGMNTEAFF. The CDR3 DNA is TGTGCCACCCGAAGACAGGGGATGAACACTGAAGCTTTCTTT. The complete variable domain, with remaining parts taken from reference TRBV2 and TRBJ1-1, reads EPEVTQTPSHQVTQMGQEVILRCVPISNHLYFYWYRQILGQKVEFLVSFYNNEISEKSEIFDDQFSVERPDGSNFTLKIRSTKLEDSAMYFCATRRQGMNTEAFFGQGTRLTVV.

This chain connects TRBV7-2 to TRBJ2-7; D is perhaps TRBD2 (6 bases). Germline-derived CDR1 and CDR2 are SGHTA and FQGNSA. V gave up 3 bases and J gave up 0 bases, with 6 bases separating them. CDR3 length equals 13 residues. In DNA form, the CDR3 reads TGTGCCAGCAGCTTCGGGAGCTCCTACGAGCAGTACTTC. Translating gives CASSFGSSYEQYF. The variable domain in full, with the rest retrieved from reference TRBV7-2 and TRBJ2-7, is GAGVSQSPSNKVTEKGKDVELRCDPISGHTALYWYRQSLGQGLEFLIYFQGNSAPDKSGLPSDRFSAERTGGSVSTLTIQRTQQEDSAVYLCASSFGSSYEQYFGPGTRLTVT.

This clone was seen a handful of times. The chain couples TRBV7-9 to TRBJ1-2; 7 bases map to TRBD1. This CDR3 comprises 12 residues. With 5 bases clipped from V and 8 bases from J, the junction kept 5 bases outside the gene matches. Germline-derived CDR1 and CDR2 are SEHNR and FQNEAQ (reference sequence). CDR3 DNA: TGTGCCAGCAGCCCACGACAGGGAGGCTACACCTTC. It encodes CASSPRQGGYTF.

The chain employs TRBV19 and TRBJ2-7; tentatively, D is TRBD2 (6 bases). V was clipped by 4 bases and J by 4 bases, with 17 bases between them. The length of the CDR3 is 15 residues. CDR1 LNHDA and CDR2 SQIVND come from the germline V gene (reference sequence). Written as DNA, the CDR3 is TGTGCCAGTAGTAAGGATGGGAGGTGGTCTTACGAGCAGTACTTC. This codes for CASSKDGRWSYEQYF.

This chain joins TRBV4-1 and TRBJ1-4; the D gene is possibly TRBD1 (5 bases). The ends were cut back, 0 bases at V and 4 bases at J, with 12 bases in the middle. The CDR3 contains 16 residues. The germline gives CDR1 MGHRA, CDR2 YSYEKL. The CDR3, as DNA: TGCGCCAGCAGCCAAGATCCCCAGGGCCTTAATGAAAAACTGTTTTTT. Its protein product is CASSQDPQGLNEKLFF.

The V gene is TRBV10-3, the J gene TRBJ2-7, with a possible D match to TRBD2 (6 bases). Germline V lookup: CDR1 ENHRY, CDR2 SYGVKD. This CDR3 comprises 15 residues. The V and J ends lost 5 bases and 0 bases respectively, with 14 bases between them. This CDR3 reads CAISNRDLGSYEQYF. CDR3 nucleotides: TGTGCCATCAGTAACCGGGACTTGGGCTCCTACGAGCAGTACTTC.

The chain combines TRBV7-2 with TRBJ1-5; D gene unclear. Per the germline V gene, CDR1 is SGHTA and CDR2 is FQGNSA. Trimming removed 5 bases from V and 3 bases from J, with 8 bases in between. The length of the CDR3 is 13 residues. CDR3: CASSPQYNQPQHF. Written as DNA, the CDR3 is TGTGCCAGCAGCCCCCAGTACAATCAGCCCCAGCATTTT.

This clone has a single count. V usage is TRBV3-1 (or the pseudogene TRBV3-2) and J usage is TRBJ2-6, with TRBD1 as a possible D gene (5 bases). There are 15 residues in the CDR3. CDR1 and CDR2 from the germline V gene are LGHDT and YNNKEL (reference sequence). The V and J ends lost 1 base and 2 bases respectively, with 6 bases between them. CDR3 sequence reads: CASSQGQTGANVLTF. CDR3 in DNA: TGTGCCAGCAGCCAAGGACAGACTGGGGCCAACGTCCTGACTTTC.

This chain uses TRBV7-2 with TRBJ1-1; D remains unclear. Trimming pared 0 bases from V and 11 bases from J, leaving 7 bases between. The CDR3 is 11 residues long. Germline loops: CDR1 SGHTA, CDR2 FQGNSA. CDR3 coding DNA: TGTGCCAGCAGCTTAGCATCGGTGGCTTTCTTT. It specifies CASSLASVAFF.

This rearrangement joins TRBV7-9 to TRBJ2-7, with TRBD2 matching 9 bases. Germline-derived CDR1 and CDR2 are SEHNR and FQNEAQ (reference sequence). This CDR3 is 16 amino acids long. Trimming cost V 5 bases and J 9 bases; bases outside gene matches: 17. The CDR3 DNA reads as TGTGCCAGCAGCCCTCGACTAGCGGTGGGTCTTACAGCGCAGTACTTC. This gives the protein CASSPRLAVGLTAQYF.

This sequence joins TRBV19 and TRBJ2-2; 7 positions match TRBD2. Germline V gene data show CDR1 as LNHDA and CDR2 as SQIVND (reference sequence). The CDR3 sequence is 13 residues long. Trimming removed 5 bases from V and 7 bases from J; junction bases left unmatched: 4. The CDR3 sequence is CASSSGGYGELFF. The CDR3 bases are TGTGCCAGTAGTTCCGGGGGGTACGGGGAGCTGTTTTTT.

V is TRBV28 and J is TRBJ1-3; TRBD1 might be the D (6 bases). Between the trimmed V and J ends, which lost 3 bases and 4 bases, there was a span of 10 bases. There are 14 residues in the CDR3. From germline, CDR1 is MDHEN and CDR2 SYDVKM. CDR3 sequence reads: CASSFQGLGNTIYF. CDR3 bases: TGTGCCAGCAGTTTCCAGGGGCTGGGAAACACCATATATTTT.

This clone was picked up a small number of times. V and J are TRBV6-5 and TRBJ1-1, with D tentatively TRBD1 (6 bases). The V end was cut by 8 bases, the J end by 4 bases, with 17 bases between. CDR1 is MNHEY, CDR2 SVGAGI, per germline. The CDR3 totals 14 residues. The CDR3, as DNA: TGTGCCAGCGGGGCCGGGGGGGCAGGCACTGAAGCTTTCTTT. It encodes CASGAGGAGTEAFF.

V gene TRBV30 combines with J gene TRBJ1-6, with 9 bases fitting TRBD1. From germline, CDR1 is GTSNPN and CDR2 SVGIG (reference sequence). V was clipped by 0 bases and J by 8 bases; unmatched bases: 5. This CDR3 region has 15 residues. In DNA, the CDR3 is TGTGCCTGGAGTGTTGGGGGACAGGGTCATTCACCCCTCCACTTT. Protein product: CAWSVGGQGHSPLHF.

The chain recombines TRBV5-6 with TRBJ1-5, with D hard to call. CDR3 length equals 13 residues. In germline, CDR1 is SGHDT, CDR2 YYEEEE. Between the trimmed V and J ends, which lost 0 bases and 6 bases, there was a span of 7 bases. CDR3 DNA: TGTGCCAGCAGCTTGGGGAGGGTTCAGCCCCAGCATTTT. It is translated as CASSLGRVQPQHF.

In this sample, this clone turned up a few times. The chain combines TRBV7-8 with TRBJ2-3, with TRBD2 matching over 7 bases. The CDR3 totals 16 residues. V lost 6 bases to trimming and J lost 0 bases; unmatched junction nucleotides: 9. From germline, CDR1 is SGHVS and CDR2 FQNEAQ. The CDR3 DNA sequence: TGTGCCAGCAGTCCGGGACTACGGGGAAGCACAGATACGCAGTATTTT. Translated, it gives CASSPGLRGSTDTQYF.

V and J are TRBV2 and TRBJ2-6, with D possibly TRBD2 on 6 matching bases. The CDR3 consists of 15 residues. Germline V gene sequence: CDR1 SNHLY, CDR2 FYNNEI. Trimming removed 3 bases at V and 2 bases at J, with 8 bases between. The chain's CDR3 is CASSEGGTGANVLTF. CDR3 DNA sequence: TGTGCCAGCAGTGAGGGGGGAACTGGGGCCAACGTCCTGACTTTC.

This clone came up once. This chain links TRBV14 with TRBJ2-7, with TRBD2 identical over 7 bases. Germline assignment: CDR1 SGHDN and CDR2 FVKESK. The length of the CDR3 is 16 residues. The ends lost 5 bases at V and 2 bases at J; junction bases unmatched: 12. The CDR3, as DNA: TGTGCCAGCAGCACTCTAGGTAGCGGGCCTGCCTACGAGCAGTACTTC. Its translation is CASSTLGSGPAYEQYF.

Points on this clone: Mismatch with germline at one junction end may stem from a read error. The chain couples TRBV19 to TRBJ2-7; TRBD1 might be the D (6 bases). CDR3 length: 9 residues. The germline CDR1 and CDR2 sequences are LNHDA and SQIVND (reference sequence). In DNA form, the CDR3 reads TGTGCCGGACACAGGGTTTTCCTCTTC. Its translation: CAGHRVFLF.

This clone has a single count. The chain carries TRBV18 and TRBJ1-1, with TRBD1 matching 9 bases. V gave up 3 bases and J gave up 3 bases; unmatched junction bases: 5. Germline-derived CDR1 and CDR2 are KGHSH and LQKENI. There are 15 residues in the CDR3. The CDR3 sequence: CASSPTTGGHTEAFF. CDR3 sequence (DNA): TGTGCCAGCTCACCGACAACAGGGGGCCACACTGAAGCTTTCTTT.

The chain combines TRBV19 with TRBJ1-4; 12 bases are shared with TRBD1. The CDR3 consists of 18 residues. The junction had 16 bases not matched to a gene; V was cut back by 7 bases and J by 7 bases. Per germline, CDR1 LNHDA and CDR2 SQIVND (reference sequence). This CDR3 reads CASTPRGGQGAGSEKLFF. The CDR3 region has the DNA TGTGCCAGTACCCCAAGGGGGGGACAGGGGGCCGGGAGTGAAAAACTGTTTTTT.

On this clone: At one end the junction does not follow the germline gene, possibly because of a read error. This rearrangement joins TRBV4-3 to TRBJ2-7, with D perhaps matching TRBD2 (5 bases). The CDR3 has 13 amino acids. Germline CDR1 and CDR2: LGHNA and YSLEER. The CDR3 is CASSDTRSSEQYF. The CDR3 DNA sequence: TGCGCCAGCAGCGATACTAGGTCCTCCGAGCAGTACTTC.

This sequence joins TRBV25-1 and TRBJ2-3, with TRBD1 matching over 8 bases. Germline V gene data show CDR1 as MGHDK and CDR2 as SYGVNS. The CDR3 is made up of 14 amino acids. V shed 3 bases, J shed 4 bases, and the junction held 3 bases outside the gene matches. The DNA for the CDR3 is TGTGCCAGCAGTGATTCAGGGGGCTCAGATACGCAGTATTTT. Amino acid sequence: CASSDSGGSDTQYF.